The entry that follows covers one TCR beta chain sequence. Its specificity is unknown. This entry belongs to a study of radiotherapy plus CTLA-4 blockade in lung cancer. Turning to the study itself: Objective responses arose in over 15% of patients, and roughly 31% experienced disease control. Overall study results and limits: Peripheral blood showed expansion of tumor-derived TCR clones after radiotherapy and ipilimumab.

Trimming pared 3 bases from V and 0 bases from J, leaving 15 bases between. Germline values: CDR1 MNHEY, CDR2 SMNVEV (reference sequence). This CDR3 comprises 16 residues. TCRdb keeps only in-frame clones here, not all; method: immunoSEQ multiplex PCR. The sample comprises some 51,000 clones, around 75% of which are singletons, and about 9% rests with the top ten. Each patient with chemo-refractory metastatic non-small-cell lung cancer was treated with focal radiation plus CTLA-4 blockade using ipilimumab. This TCR derives from a human donor with non-small cell lung cancer who had a complete response to radiotherapy plus ipilimumab. The source material was peripheral blood, sampled from a patient treated with radiotherapy plus ipilimumab. The gene calls are TRBV27 and TRBJ2-7; D might be TRBD1 (5 bases). The DNA for the CDR3 is TGTGCCAGCAGTTTTCTGGCGGACACATACTCCTACGAGCAGTACTTC. Translation gives CASSFLADTYSYEQYF.